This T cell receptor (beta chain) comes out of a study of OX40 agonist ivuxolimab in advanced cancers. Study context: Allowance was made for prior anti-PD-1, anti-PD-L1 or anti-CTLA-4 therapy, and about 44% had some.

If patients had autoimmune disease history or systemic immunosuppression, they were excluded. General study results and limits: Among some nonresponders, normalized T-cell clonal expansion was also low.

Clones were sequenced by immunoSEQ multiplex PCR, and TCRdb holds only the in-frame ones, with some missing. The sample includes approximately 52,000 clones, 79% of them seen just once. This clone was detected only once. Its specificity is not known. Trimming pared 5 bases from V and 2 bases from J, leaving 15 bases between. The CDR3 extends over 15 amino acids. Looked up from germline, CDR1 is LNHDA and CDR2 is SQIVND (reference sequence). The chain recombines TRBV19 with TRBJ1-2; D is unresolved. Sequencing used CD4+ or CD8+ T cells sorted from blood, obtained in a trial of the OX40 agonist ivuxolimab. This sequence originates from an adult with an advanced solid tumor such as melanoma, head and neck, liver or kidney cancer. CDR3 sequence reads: CASSLRAPGNYGYTF. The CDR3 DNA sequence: TGTGCCAGTAGTCTCCGGGCCCCCGGGAACTATGGCTACACCTTC.